The source of this T cell receptor beta chain is a study of cytomegalovirus exposure and HLA in healthy donors. Note on this clone: Its antigen is undetermined.

The germline V gene encodes CDR1 SGHNT and CDR2 YENEEA. The length of the CDR3 is 16 residues. The junction had 9 bases not matched to a gene; V was cut back by 6 bases and J by 0 bases. Study-wide findings and caveats: Upon later analysis, HLA-associated TCR beta chains proved more clonally expanded than other, equally common chains. Rare TCR sequences predominated, though certain public TCRs were found in many donors.

PCR employed 60 Vbeta and 13 Jbeta primers. In the original workflow: In a later analysis, roughly 11 million of 65 million to 90 million unique beta chains occurred in at least two donors. This table comes from immunoSEQ multiplex PCR, and its TCRdb copy is limited to in-frame clones, with some not included. The V and J calls and clone size were taken over from that table, and D and trimming were inferred from the DNA. The sample yields 60,000 to 75,000 clones, roughly 72% seen once. Sequenced input: PBMCs. The sequence came from a woman in her twenties or thirties in good health and CMV-seropositive. V usage is TRBV11-3 and J usage is TRBJ2-7; 9 bases match TRBD2. The CDR3 reads CASRRGGANSSYEQYF. The CDR3 nucleotides read TGTGCCAGCAGACGCGGGGGGGCGAACAGCTCCTACGAGCAGTACTTC.